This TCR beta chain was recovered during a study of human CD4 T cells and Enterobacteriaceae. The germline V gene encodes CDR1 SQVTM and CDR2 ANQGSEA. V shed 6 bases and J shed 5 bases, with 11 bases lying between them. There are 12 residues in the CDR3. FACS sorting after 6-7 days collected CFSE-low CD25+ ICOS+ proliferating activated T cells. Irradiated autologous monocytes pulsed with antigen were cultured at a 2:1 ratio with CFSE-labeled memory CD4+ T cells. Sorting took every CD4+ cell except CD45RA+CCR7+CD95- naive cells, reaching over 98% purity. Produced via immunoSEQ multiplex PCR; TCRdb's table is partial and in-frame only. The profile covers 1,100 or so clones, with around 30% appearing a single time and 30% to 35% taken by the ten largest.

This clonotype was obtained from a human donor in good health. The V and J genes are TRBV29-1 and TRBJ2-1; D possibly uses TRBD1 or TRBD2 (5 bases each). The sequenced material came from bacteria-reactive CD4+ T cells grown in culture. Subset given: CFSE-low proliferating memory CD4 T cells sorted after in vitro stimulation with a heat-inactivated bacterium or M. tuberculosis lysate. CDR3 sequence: CSVGVPDNEQFF. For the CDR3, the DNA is TGCAGCGTGGGGGTCCCAGACAATGAGCAGTTCTTC.